This T cell receptor beta chain derives from a study of T-cell memory formation after mild COVID-19. TCRdb re-called the 5' RACE reads with MiXCR, one entry per CDR3 protein. This sample has 350,000 to 500,000 distinct CDR3 sequences; roughly 18% occur once, and the top ten carry roughly 21%. This clonotype came up a few times. Germline V CDR1 and CDR2: LGHNA, YSLEER. V was trimmed by 2 bases and J by 3 bases, leaving 7 bases between them. This CDR3 has 13 amino acids. The chain employs TRBV4-3 and TRBJ1-1; D is undetermined. The receptor was isolated from a man between 18 and 35 years old who had mild COVID-19 (a few samples of this study predate the infection). Cell type and time point are not known. What was sequenced was PBMCs or a T cell subset sorted from them (not recorded which). The DNA for the CDR3 is TGCGCCAGCAGCCAAATGGGGTACACTGAAGCTTTCTTT. Amino acid sequence: CASSQMGYTEAFF.